Sequencing of this T cell receptor (beta chain) was carried out in a study of blood T cell repertoires in COVID-19. Study background: PBMCs, B-cell-depleted T cells, or T cells were the source of the cDNA or gDNA that made up the material.

The trim removed 2 bases at V and 4 bases at J, leaving 19 bases unmatched. Germline V gene lookup returns CDR1 LGHNT and CDR2 FRNRAP. The CDR3 extends over 20 amino acids. In the authors' methods: Amplification from reference gene primers served as the basis for estimated nucleated cell counts. Repertoires were generated with immunoSEQ multiplex PCR, while TCRdb's copy carries only in-frame clones and drops some. V, J and clone size are taken as reported in that table, and D and trimming were inferred from the DNA itself. There are 150,000 or so clones in the sample; roughly four fifths occur only once, and approximately 9% lies in the top ten.

The sequence was obtained from a woman aged 45-60 years with active or convalescent COVID-19. The chain combines TRBV12-5 with TRBJ1-1, with 10 bases that match TRBD1. The sequencing input was peripheral blood. The CDR3 DNA reads as TGTGCTAGTGGTTTGCCGACACGACAGGGGGCGCGAGCATGGGTCACTGAAGCTTTCTTT. Amino acid sequence: CASGLPTRQGARAWVTEAFF.